This TCR beta chain was captured in a study of T cells in Graves' hyperthyroidism and ophthalmopathy (dated by TCRdb to about 2019). Study-wide context: Peripheral blood samples were taken at the time of initial diagnosis, prior to any treatment. Prospective prediction of ophthalmopathy was tested in an independent validation cohort consisting of roughly 20 hyperthyroidism patients and some 17 patients who later progressed to ophthalmopathy. The 90 to 100 discovery patients were randomly divided into training and test sets at a 7:3 ratio. To identify TCR V-J signatures that set the groups apart, the researchers used a discovery cohort of more than 95 patients, made up of 40 to 45 with Graves' ophthalmopathy and around 58 with stable Graves' hyperthyroidism. After blood sampling, hyperthyroidism patients were treated with methimazole at a starting dose of 30 mg daily, and ophthalmopathy patients were treated with high-dose intravenous methylprednisolone. In addition, the study compared T-cell repertoires in thyroid tissue and in blood from roughly six Graves' hyperthyroidism patients. According to the paper, TCR Vbeta CDR3 sequencing was carried out on over 130 peripheral blood samples, which came from about 45 ophthalmopathy, some 73 hyperthyroidism and approximately 17 progressor patients.

The TCR beta CDR3 regions were amplified from the RNA transcripts. The first round of RT-PCR for the TCR CDR3 was performed with the HTBI primer set and the Qiagen OneStep RT-PCR kit. Libraries were constructed in a second round of multiplex PCR, after which size selection and purification were carried out. Sequencing of the libraries was done on an Illumina HiSeq2000 using paired-end 100 bp reads. From the authors' description of their analysis: Raw data were processed with SOAPnuke, discarding reads with adapters, uncalled bases, mean Phred below 15, or no exact constant-primer or identifier match. COPE v1.2.5 was used to merge the high-quality paired reads, and each unique nucleotide sequence was defined as a clonotype. MiTCR v1.1 was used to align clonotypes to the IMGT TRBV, TRBD and TRBJ reference segments. The analysis included only V-J combinations with a frequency above 0.0001, which together covered more than 98% of the repertoires. A TCS score was defined as the ratio of F50 (clonal expansion) to E x V (chaos), with BLOSUM62-based TCRdist applied between CDR3 peptides within each V-J. Welch's t-statistics and random forest reduced just over 500 V-J features to roughly 13, which were used in a naive Bayes classifier (R e1071). TCRdb itself trimmed the public reads at Q25 with fastp, ran MiXCR and retained productive beta chains. Records with the same CDR3 protein are collapsed into one entry carrying the most frequent genes and DNA. These V and J calls originate from TCRdb's pipeline instead of the authors' own analysis. The sample table records about 530,000 distinct CDR3 sequences; 17% of these occur just once. 17% of the sample comes from the top ten.

What the work shows at the level of the full study, not this receptor alone: No statistical method was used to fix the sample size in advance, and group allocation was not hidden from the investigators. During validation, the model predicted progression to ophthalmopathy a median of approximately 6 months ahead of onset, with around 71% sensitivity and about 75% specificity. Blood samples also contained most of the expanded thyroid clonotypes (frequency above 0.001), which suggests that blood repertoires may reflect thyroid immune responses. A model built on a 13 V-J signature distinguished ophthalmopathy from stable hyperthyroidism, reaching 85% to 90% sensitivity and under 84% specificity in cross-validation and 80%/75% in testing.

This clonotype was detected ten times or more. The antigen it recognizes is unknown. Per-base quality was not reported, and no clone a single base away is much larger than it. Ophthalmopathy patients had moderately to severely active disease, with a Clinical Activity Score of 3 or more, a NOSPECS grade of 4 or more, and a disease duration of less than 3 months. Patients with uncontrolled infections, other autoimmune diseases, pregnancy or lactation were excluded. Diagnoses relied on clinical symptoms, serum thyroxine and TRAb, thyroid ultrasound and orbital computed tomography. Ficoll-Paque density gradient centrifugation was used to isolate PBMCs from about 10 ml of fresh peripheral blood. Trizol reagent was used to extract total RNA, and RNA quality was then checked on an Agilent 2100 Bioanalyzer. From the cysteine up to the phenylalanine, the CDR3 has a length of 15 residues. Just CDR3 DNA is preserved here, 45 bases in frame from base 1. CDR1 SEHNR and CDR2 FQNEAQ were looked up in the germline V gene (reference sequence). The germline V end is reduced by 5 bases and the J end by 4 bases; junction bases left unmatched: 4.

Recombination linked TRBV7-9 to TRBJ2-2, and TRBD1 aligns with 10 junction nucleotides. This sequence originates from a young woman with Graves' ophthalmopathy. Sequencing was done on a sample of blood. The DNA reads TGTGCCAGCAGCAGGGGACAGGGGATCACCGGGGAGCTGTTTTTT. Its translation reads: CASSRGQGITGELFF.